The source of this T cell receptor (beta chain) is a study of blood T cell repertoires in COVID-19. Categorization into cohorts depended on clinical history that participants reported. Profiling relied on immunoSEQ multiplex PCR, and the TCRdb table lists in-frame clones only, not all of them. The data contain fewer than 500,000 clones, over 75% of them singletons. The CDR3 runs 16 residues. With V trimmed by 4 bases and J by 6 bases, 8 bases remained unmatched. CDR1 is SGHVS, CDR2 FQNEAQ, per germline. Material for sequencing was PBMCs or T cells enriched from blood (not recorded which). The chain couples TRBV7-8 to TRBJ2-2; 10 bases agree with TRBD2. The sequence came from a woman in her 30s with acute COVID-19. CDR3 nucleotide sequence: TGTGCCAGCAGCTCGGCTCGGCTAGCGGGGGCCGGGGAGCTGTTTTTT. Translation: CASSSARLAGAGELFF.